This T cell receptor beta chain originates from a study of cytomegalovirus exposure and HLA in healthy donors. Broader study findings: Sequencing artifact likely explains a cluster of highly shared sequence variants.

CDR1 and CDR2 from the germline V gene are MNHNS and SASEGT. The CDR3 runs to 18 residues. The trim removed 4 bases at V and 4 bases at J, leaving 16 bases unmatched. Primers included in the PCR were 60 Vbeta and 13 Jbeta primers. The data were produced by immunoSEQ multiplex PCR, yet TCRdb's version contains in-frame clones alone and is incomplete. The data show about 240,000 clones, with over 70% seen just once and roughly 7.4% held by the top ten. About this clone itself: Antigen specificity is unknown.

The material sequenced was PBMCs. The clonotype originates from a woman aged 60 to 75 in good health and CMV-seropositive. This rearrangement joins TRBV6-1 to TRBJ2-7; TRBD1 matches at 10 bases. The chain's CDR3 is CASSVPGQGKFGGYEQYF. The CDR3 DNA sequence: TGTGCCAGCAGTGTTCCGGGACAGGGGAAGTTCGGTGGGTACGAGCAGTACTTC.